Listed here are 9 T cell receptor beta chains from one sample, sequenced in a study of T cell changes during pregnancy in multiple sclerosis. Using immunoSEQ multiplex PCR, the repertoire was profiled, and TCRdb retains in-frame clones only, with some absent. The profile shows approximately 40,000 clones, around 89% of them singletons. Material: CD8+ T cells from peripheral blood mononuclear cells, obtained in the third trimester of pregnancy. Receptors originate from a female donor with multiple sclerosis, enrolled in a pregnancy study.

J is TRBJ1-1 and V is TRBV5-1, with D hard to call. Trimming removed 3 bases from V and 2 bases from J, with 14 bases in between. There are 15 residues in the CDR3. Per germline, CDR1 SGHRS and CDR2 YFSETQ. The CDR3 nucleotides are TGCGCCAGCAGCTGGTCCTCGCCCAGTAACACTGAAGCTTTCTTT. Encoded protein: CASSWSSPSNTEAFF.

The gene calls are TRBV30 and TRBJ1-1, with D possibly matching TRBD1 (5 bases). The CDR3 totals 12 residues. CDR1 GTSNPN and CDR2 SVGIG come from the germline V gene (reference sequence). With 4 bases removed from V and 3 bases from J, the gap between germline ends came to 9 bases. The DNA of the CDR3 is TGTGCCTGGAACGGGGGTTACACTGAAGCTTTCTTT. It specifies CAWNGGYTEAFF.

The chain is built from TRBV4-2 and TRBJ2-3, with 9 bases identical to TRBD2. Per the germline V gene, CDR1 is LGHNA and CDR2 is YNFKEQ. Unmatched junction bases numbered 11, after V lost 0 bases and J lost 4 bases. The CDR3 sequence is 18 residues long. CDR3 in DNA: TGTGCCAGCAGCCAAGAAAACGGGCGGGGGGGCTTGGCAGATACGCAGTATTTT. It codes for CASSQENGRGGLADTQYF.

The chain recombines TRBV25-1 with TRBJ1-1, with a possible D match to TRBD1 (5 bases). The CDR3 is 14 amino acids. Trimming left V 3 bases short and J 0 bases short, with 8 bases between. CDR1 and CDR2 (germline): MGHDK, SYGVNS. The CDR3 coding sequence is TGTGCCAGCAGTGATTGGGGGGTGAACACTGAAGCTTTCTTT. This gives the protein CASSDWGVNTEAFF.

V is TRBV11-2 and J is TRBJ2-1; the match to TRBD2 covers 12 bases. In germline, CDR1 is SGHAT, CDR2 FQNNGV. The trim removed 1 base at V and 7 bases at J, leaving 2 bases unmatched. There are 15 residues in the CDR3. The CDR3 DNA is TGTGCCAGCAGCTTAGTGGGACTAGCGGGTAATGAGCAGTTCTTC. Translation: CASSLVGLAGNEQFF.

A single count supports this clone. The chain has TRBV11-2 and TRBJ1-1, with D maybe TRBD1 (5 bases). CDR3 length equals 15 residues. Trimming left V 5 bases short and J 0 bases short, with 13 bases between. CDR1 is SGHAT, CDR2 FQNNGV, per germline. The CDR3 region has the DNA TGTGCCAGCAGCCCCTGGGAGGGGCTGAACACTGAAGCTTTCTTT. As protein: CASSPWEGLNTEAFF.

The chain combines TRBV27 with TRBJ1-1, with a possible D match to TRBD1 (6 bases). Germline lookup yields CDR1 MNHEY and CDR2 SMNVEV (reference sequence). V was pared by 4 bases and J by 5 bases, with 14 bases between. The CDR3 spans 14 residues. This CDR3 reads CASSSVRGATEAFF. As DNA, the CDR3 is TGTGCCAGCAGTTCCGTCAGGGGTGCGACTGAAGCTTTCTTT.

J is TRBJ2-2 and V is TRBV19; D perhaps matches TRBD2 (6 bases). Trimming left V 3 bases short and J 4 bases short, with 9 bases between. This CDR3 is 14 amino acids long. Germline CDR1 reads LNHDA; CDR2 reads SQIVND (reference sequence). CDR3 protein: CASSIGGITGELFF. The CDR3, as DNA: TGTGCCAGTAGTATTGGCGGGATCACCGGGGAGCTGTTTTTT.

This chain links TRBV27 with TRBJ2-1; no clear D gene. V was trimmed by 3 bases and J by 5 bases, leaving 11 bases between them. The CDR3 consists of 14 residues. Germline V gene lookup returns CDR1 MNHEY and CDR2 SMNVEV (reference sequence). The CDR3 region is CASSFPRQHNEQFF. CDR3 bases: TGTGCCAGCAGTTTTCCGAGACAACACAATGAGCAGTTCTTC.